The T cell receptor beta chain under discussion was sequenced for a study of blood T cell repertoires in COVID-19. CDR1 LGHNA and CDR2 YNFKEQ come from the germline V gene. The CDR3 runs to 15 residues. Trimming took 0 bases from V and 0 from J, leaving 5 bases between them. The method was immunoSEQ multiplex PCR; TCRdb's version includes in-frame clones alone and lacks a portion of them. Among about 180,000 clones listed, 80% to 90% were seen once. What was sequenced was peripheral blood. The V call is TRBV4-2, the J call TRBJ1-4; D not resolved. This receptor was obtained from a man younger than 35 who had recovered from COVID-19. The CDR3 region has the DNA TGTGCCAGCAGCCAAGACCAGGCAACTAATGAAAAACTGTTTTTT. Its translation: CASSQDQATNEKLFF.